This is a list of T cell receptor beta chains from one sample in a study of blood T cell repertoires in COVID-19. Generated by immunoSEQ multiplex PCR, the TCRdb table keeps only in-frame clones and is missing some. This table has about 250,000 clones, about four fifths appearing once. Sequenced: peripheral blood. These receptors were collected from an elderly man with acute or convalescent COVID-19. The CDR3 runs from the conserved cysteine through the conserved F or W. The D gene is left open where the match is weak. Clone size appears in some rows only: once, few, many, or a class for an expanded clone.

>TRBJ2-7|TRBV10-2|TRBD2|17|.
CASSGAGANRISYEQYF
TGCGCCAGCAGTGGGGCGGGAGCGAACAGGATATCCTACGAGCAGTACTTC
>TRBJ1-2|TRBV6-5|TRBD1|15|.
CASRHRQGVGYGYTF
TGTGCCAGCAGACATCGACAGGGGGTAGGCTATGGCTACACCTTC
>TRBJ1-2|TRBV7-8|TRBD1|13|.
CASSPVRGDGYTF
TGTGCCAGCAGCCCAGTCAGGGGGGACGGCTACACCTTC
>TRBJ2-7|TRBV5-1|TRBD2|15|.
CASSVGTSGSYEQYF
TGCGCCAGCAGCGTAGGGACTAGCGGCTCCTACGAGCAGTACTTC
>TRBJ2-1|TRBV24-1|.|17|.
CATSDPSRGSSYNEQFF
TGTGCCACCAGTGATCCCTCCAGGGGTAGCTCCTACAATGAGCAGTTCTTC
>TRBJ2-5|TRBV5-1|.|14|.
CASSLGTAQETQYF
TGCGCCAGCAGCTTGGGGACAGCCCAAGAGACCCAGTACTTC
>TRBJ2-1|TRBV6-2/TRBV6-3|TRBD2|12|.
CASSYSGGEQFF
TGTGCCAGCAGTTACTCGGGGGGGGAGCAGTTCTTC
>TRBJ1-6|TRBV3-1/TRBV3-2|.|13|.
CASSHGGNSPLHF
TGTGCCAGCAGCCACGGAGGCAATTCACCCCTCCACTTT
>TRBJ1-5|TRBV6-4|.|20|.
CASSDVCGSSRGHSNQPQHF
TGTGCCAGCAGTGACGTTTGCGGCAGCTCCCGGGGTCATAGCAATCAGCCCCAGCATTTT
>TRBJ2-3|TRBV18|.|15|.
CASSPRTGRADTQYF
TGTGCCAGCTCACCCCGGACAGGGAGGGCAGATACGCAGTATTTT
>TRBJ1-1|TRBV5-1|TRBD1|16|few
CASSLADRVSRSEAFF
TGCGCCAGCAGCTTGGCCGACAGGGTATCAAGATCTGAAGCTTTCTTT
>TRBJ2-5|TRBV7-3|TRBD1|13|.
CASSLGDSQAQYF
TGTGCCAGCAGCTTGGGGGACAGCCAGGCCCAGTACTTC
>TRBJ1-2|TRBV2|.|16|.
CASSEVRGRANYGYTF
TGTGCCAGCAGTGAGGTCAGGGGCAGAGCTAACTATGGCTACACCTTC
>TRBJ2-7|TRBV7-2|TRBD2|15|.
CASSLGTSGTYEQYF
TGTGCCAGCAGCTTAGGAACTAGCGGGACCTACGAGCAGTACTTC
>TRBJ2-2|TRBV5-4|TRBD1|12|.
CAMTGGTGELFF
TGTGCCATGACAGGGGGCACCGGGGAGCTGTTTTTT
>TRBJ2-7|TRBV6-5|.|13|.
CASSSYIHGEQYF
TGTGCCAGCAGTTCCTATATCCATGGCGAGCAGTACTTC
>TRBJ1-3|TRBV6-2/TRBV6-3|TRBD1|15|.
CASSSWGTGRNTIYF
TGTGCCAGCAGTTCGTGGGGGACAGGGAGAAACACCATATATTTT
>TRBJ1-5|TRBV7-8|.|17|few
CASSPRTAGESNQPQHF
TGTGCCAGCAGCCCACGAACGGCGGGGGAGAGCAATCAGCCCCAGCATTTT
>TRBJ2-7|TRBV28|.|14|.
CASSLSQVPYEQYF
TGTGCCAGCAGTTTGTCCCAGGTCCCATACGAGCAGTACTTC
>TRBJ1-4|TRBV4-2|TRBD1|16|once
CASSPEWDRTNEKLFF
TGTGCCAGCAGCCCAGAATGGGACAGAACTAATGAAAAACTGTTTTTT
>TRBJ2-5|TRBV7-2|TRBD1|15|.
CASSPQQGALETQYF
TGTGCCAGCAGCCCCCAACAGGGGGCTTTGGAGACCCAGTACTTC
>TRBJ2-2|TRBV5-1|TRBD1|17|.
CASSSAGTGGVGGELFF
TGCGCCAGCAGCTCCGCCGGGACAGGGGGCGTGGGCGGGGAGCTGTTTTTT
>TRBJ1-5|TRBV6-5|.|15|.
CASKRSGTLNQPQHF
TGTGCCAGCAAACGGTCCGGGACACTCAATCAGCCCCAGCATTTT
>TRBJ1-6|TRBV28|.|12|.
CANSALGSPLHF
TGTGCAAACAGTGCCCTGGGCTCACCCCTCCACTTT
>TRBJ1-1|TRBV6-5|.|14|.
CASSYDRSLVKLLF
TGTGCCAGCAGTTACGACAGAAGCCTGGTCAAATTACTCTTT
>TRBJ2-7|TRBV6-6|TRBD1|15|.
CASSYGGQTNYEQYF
TGTGCCAGCAGTTACGGGGGACAGACGAACTACGAGCAGTACTTC
>TRBJ2-7|TRBV9|TRBD2|14|.
CASSREGVSYEQYF
TGTGCCAGCTCCCGGGAGGGGGTCTCCTACGAGCAGTACTTC
>TRBJ2-7|TRBV7-3|TRBD2|17|.
CASSLRGEGLVSYEQYF
TGTGCCAGCAGCTTAAGGGGAGAGGGACTAGTATCCTACGAGCAGTACTTC
>TRBJ1-1|TRBV2|.|13|.
CASTAGINTEAFF
TGTGCCAGCACCGCGGGCATAAACACTGAAGCTTTCTTT
>TRBJ2-7|TRBV27|TRBD1|14|few
CASSLGQGTSEQYF
TGTGCCAGCAGTCTTGGACAGGGTACGAGCGAGCAGTACTTC
>TRBJ1-4|TRBV29-1|.|13|.
CSVVGGADEKLFF
TGCAGCGTTGTTGGTGGGGCAGATGAAAAACTGTTTTTT
>TRBJ2-4|TRBV28|TRBD2|13|.
CASSLGEGNIQYF
TGTGCCAGCAGTTTGGGGGAGGGAAACATTCAGTACTTC
>TRBJ1-6|TRBV3-1/TRBV3-2|.|14|.
CASSQVSYNSPLHF
TGTGCCAGCAGCCAAGTATCCTATAATTCACCCCTCCACTTT
>TRBJ1-4|TRBV6-5|.|13|.
CASRGVTNEKLFF
TGTGCCAGCAGGGGCGTAACTAATGAAAAACTGTTTTTT
>TRBJ2-1|TRBV25-1|TRBD2|16|.
CASSEYRLAAYNEQFF
TGTGCCAGCAGTGAATACCGGCTAGCGGCCTACAATGAGCAGTTCTTC
>TRBJ1-1|TRBV7-3|TRBD1|14|.
CASSSDRADTEAFF
TGTGCCAGCAGCTCGGACAGGGCGGACACTGAAGCTTTCTTT
>TRBJ1-2|TRBV19|.|13|once
CASMPWGEYGYTF
TGTGCCAGTATGCCCTGGGGGGAGTATGGCTACACCTTC
>TRBJ2-2|TRBV7-3|.|15|.
CASSLSGTNTGELFF
TGTGCCAGCAGCTTGTCCGGGACGAACACCGGGGAGCTGTTTTTT
>TRBJ2-6|TRBV28|TRBD1|18|.
CASSQTGLGSSGANVLTF
TGTGCCAGCAGTCAGACAGGGTTGGGTAGCTCTGGGGCCAACGTCCTGACTTTC
>TRBJ2-4|TRBV24-1|.|16|.
CATSDTGQGGGNIQYF
TGTGCCACCAGTGATACAGGACAGGGAGGGGGCAACATTCAGTACTTC
>TRBJ1-1|TRBV10-1|.|13|.
CASSEYRNTEAFF
TGCGCCAGCAGTGAATACAGGAACACTGAAGCTTTCTTT
>TRBJ2-3|TRBV6-2/TRBV6-3|.|15|once
CASSSSGIRTDTQYF
TGTGCCAGCAGTTCGTCAGGGATTCGCACAGATACGCAGTATTTT
>TRBJ1-1|TRBV18|.|13|.
CASSFDRNTEAFF
TGTGCCAGCTCATTCGACAGGAACACTGAAGCTTTCTTT
>TRBJ2-1|TRBV10-3|.|14|.
CAITQGERNNEQFF
TGTGCCATCACCCAGGGTGAAAGAAACAATGAGCAGTTCTTC
>TRBJ2-5|TRBV5-1|TRBD2|14|.
CASSFSGVGETQYF
TGCGCCAGCAGCTTTAGCGGGGTCGGGGAGACCCAGTACTTC
>TRBJ2-1|TRBV9|TRBD2|17|.
CASSYPPPSGGNNEQFF
TGTGCCAGCAGCTATCCCCCTCCTAGCGGGGGGAACAATGAGCAGTTCTTC
>TRBJ2-1|TRBV7-2|TRBD2|14|.
CASRGGATYNEQFF
TGTGCCAGCAGGGGAGGGGCTACCTACAATGAGCAGTTCTTC
>TRBJ1-3|TRBV10-3|.|13|.
CAIRKPRGNTIYF
TGTGCCATCAGAAAGCCGCGGGGAAACACCATATATTTT
>TRBJ1-5|TRBV2|.|13|.
CASTRSANQPQHF
TGTGCCAGCACAAGGTCAGCGAATCAGCCCCAGCATTTT
>TRBJ2-7|TRBV27|TRBD1|15|.
CASSFDQGATYEQYF
TGTGCCAGCAGTTTTGATCAGGGGGCCACCTACGAGCAGTACTTC
>TRBJ1-2|TRBV12-3/TRBV12-4|.|13|.
CASSTTESYGYTF
TGTGCCAGCAGCACGACAGAGAGCTATGGCTACACCTTC
>TRBJ2-7|TRBV5-1|TRBD2|16|.
CASSFLRTSGSGEQYF
TGCGCCAGCAGCTTTTTAAGGACTAGCGGGAGTGGTGAGCAGTACTTC
>TRBJ2-7|TRBV10-1|TRBD1|15|.
CASSERIGQGAEQYF
TGCGCCAGCAGTGAAAGGATCGGACAGGGGGCTGAGCAGTACTTC
>TRBJ2-5|TRBV5-4|.|14|.
CASSLYGIPETQYF
TGTGCCAGCAGCTTGTACGGGATCCCAGAGACCCAGTACTTC
>TRBJ1-5|TRBV23-1|TRBD1|16|.
CASSHQDRDSNQPQHF
TGCGCCAGCAGTCATCAGGACAGGGATAGCAATCAGCCCCAGCATTTT